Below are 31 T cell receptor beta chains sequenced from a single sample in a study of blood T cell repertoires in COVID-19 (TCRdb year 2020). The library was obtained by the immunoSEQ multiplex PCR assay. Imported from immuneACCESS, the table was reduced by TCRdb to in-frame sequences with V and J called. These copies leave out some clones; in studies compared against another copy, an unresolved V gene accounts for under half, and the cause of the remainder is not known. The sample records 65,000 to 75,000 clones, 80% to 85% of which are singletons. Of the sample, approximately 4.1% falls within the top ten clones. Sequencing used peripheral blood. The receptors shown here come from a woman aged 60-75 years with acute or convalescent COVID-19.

For the CDR3, the DNA is TGTGCCAGCAGCGTTGACCTGGCCGGGACCCTCCACTTT. Protein product: CASSVDLAGTLHF. The chain joins TRBV9 to TRBJ1-6; D gene ambiguous. There are 13 residues in the CDR3. The V end lost 2 bases, the J end lost 14 bases, and 14 bases lay between the germline ends. Germline values: CDR1 SGDLS, CDR2 YYNGEE.

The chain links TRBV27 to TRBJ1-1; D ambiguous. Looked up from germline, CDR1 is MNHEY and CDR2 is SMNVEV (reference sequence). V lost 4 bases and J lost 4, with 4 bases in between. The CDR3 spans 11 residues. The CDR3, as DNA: TGTGCCAGCAGTTCCGTCACTGAAGCTTTCTTT. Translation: CASSSVTEAFF.

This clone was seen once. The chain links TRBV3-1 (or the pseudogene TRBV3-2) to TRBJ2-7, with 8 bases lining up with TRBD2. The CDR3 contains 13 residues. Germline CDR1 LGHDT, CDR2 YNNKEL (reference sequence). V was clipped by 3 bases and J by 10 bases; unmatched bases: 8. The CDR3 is CASSQSTLAVQYF. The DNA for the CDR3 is TGTGCCAGCAGCCAGAGCACACTAGCGGTACAGTACTTC.

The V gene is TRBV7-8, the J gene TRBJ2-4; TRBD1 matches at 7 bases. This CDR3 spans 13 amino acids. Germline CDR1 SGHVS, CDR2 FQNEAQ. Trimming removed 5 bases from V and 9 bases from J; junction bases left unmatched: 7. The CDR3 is CASSVGQVGIQYF. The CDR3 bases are TGTGCCAGCAGCGTCGGACAGGTTGGCATTCAGTACTTC. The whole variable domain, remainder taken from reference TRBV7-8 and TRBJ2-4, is GAGVSQSPRYKVAKRGQDVALRCDPISGHVSLFWYQQALGQGPEFLTYFQNEAQLDKSGLPSDRFFAERPEGSVSTLKIQRTQQEDSAVYLCASSVGQVGIQYFGAGTRLSVL.

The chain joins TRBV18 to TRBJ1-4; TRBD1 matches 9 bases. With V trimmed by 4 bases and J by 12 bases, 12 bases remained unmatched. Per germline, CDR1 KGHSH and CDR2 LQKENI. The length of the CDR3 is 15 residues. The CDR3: CASSQEQDRGGELFF. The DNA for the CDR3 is TGTGCCAGCTCACAAGAACAGGACAGGGGAGGCGAACTGTTTTTT.

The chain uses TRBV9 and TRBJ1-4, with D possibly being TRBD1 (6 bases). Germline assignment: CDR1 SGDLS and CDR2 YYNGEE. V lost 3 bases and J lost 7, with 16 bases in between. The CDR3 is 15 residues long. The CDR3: CASSASQGLGEKLFF. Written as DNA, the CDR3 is TGTGCCAGCAGCGCATCACAGGGCTTGGGTGAAAAACTGTTTTTT.

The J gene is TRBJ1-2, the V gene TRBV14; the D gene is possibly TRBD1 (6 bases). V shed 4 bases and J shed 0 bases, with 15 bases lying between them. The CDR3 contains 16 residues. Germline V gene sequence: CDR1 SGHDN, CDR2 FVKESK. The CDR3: CASSLRGGRTNYGYTF. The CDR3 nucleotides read TGTGCCAGCAGCCTGAGGGGGGGACGGACTAACTATGGCTACACCTTC.

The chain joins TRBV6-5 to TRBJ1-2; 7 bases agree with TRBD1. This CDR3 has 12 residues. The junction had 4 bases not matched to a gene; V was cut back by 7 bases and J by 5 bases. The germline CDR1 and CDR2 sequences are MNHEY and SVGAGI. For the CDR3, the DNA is TGTGCCAGCAAGTTGACAGGGTATGGCTACACCTTC. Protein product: CASKLTGYGYTF.

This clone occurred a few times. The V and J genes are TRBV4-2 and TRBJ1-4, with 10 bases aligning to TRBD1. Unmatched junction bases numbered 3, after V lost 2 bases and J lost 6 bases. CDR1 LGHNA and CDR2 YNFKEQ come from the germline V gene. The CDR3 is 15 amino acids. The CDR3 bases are TGTGCCAGCAGCCAACGACAGGGGGCCGATGAAAAACTGTTTTTT. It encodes CASSQRQGADEKLFF.

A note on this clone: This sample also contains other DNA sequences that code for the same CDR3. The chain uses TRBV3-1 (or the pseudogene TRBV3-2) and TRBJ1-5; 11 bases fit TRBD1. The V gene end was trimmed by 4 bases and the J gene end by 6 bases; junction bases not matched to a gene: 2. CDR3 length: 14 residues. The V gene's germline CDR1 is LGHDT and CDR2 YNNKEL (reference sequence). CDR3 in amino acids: CASSPGTGGQPQHF. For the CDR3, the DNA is TGTGCCAGCAGCCCCGGGACAGGGGGTCAGCCCCAGCATTTT.

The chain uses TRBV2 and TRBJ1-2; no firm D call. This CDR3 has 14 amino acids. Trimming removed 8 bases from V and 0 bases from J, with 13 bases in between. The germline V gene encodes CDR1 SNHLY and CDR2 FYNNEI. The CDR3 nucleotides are TGTGCCAGCCTAATACGAGATGCTAACTATGGCTACACCTTC. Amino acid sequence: CASLIRDANYGYTF.

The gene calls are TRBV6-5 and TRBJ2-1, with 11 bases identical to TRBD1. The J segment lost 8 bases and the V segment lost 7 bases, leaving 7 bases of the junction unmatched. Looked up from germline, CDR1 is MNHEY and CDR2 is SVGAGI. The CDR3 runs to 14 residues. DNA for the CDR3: TGTGCCAGCAACCCAGGACAGGGGGCGTATGAGCAGTTCTTC. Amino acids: CASNPGQGAYEQFF.

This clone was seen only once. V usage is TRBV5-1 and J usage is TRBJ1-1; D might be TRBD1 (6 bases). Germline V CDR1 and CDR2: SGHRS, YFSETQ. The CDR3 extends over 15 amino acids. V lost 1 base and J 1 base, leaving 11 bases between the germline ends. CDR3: CASSLKDSKNTEAFF. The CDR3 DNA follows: TGCGCCAGCAGCTTGAAGGACAGTAAGAACACTGAAGCTTTCTTT.

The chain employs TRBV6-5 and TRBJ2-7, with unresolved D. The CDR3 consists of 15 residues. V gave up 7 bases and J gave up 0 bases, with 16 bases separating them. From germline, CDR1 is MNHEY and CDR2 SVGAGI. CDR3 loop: CASTSTVSLSYEQYF. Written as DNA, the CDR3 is TGTGCCAGCACCTCCACAGTTTCCCTCTCCTACGAGCAGTACTTC.

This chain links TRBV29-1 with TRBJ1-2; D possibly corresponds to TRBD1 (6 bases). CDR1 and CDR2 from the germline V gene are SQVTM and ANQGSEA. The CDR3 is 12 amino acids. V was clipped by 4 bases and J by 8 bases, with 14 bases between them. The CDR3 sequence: CSVVTGKEGYTF. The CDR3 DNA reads TGCAGCGTTGTAACAGGGAAGGAAGGCTACACCTTC.

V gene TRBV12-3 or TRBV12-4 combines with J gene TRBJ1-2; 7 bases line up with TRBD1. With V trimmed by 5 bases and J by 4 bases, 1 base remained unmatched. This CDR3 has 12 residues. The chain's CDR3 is CASSDRAYGYTF. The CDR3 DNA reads TGTGCCAGCAGTGACAGGGCCTATGGCTACACCTTC.

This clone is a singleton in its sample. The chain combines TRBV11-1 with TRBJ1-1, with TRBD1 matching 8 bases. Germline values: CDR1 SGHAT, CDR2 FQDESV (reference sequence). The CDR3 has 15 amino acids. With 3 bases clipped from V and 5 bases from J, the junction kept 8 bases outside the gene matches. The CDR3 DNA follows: TGTGCCAGCAGCTTCCAGGGGGCTTCGGGGACTGAAGCTTTCTTT. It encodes CASSFQGASGTEAFF.

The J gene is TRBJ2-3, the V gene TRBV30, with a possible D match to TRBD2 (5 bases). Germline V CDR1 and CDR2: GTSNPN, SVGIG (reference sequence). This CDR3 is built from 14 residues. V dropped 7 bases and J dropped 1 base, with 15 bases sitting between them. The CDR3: CASRLWGGTDTQYF. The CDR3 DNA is TGTGCCTCTCGACTTTGGGGAGGCACAGATACGCAGTATTTT.

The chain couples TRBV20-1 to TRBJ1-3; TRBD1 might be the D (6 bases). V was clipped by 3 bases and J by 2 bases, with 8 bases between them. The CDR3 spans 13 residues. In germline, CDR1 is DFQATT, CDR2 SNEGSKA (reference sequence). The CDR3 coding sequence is TGCAGTGCTAGTACAGGGACTGGAAACACCATATATTTT. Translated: CSASTGTGNTIYF.

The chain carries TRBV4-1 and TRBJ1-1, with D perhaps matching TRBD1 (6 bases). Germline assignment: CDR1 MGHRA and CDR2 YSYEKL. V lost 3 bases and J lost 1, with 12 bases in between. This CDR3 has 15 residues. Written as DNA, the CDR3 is TGCGCCAGCAGCCAGGGGGACACCTCGAACACTGAAGCTTTCTTT. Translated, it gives CASSQGDTSNTEAFF.

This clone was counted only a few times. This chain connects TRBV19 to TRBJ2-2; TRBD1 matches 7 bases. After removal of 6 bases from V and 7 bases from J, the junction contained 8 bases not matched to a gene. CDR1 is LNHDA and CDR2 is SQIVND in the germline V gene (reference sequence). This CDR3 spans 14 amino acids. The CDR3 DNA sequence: TGTGCCAGTAGGGAGCAGGGGGTGGTCGGGGAGCTGTTTTTT. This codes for CASREQGVVGELFF.

The CDR3, as DNA: TGCGCCAGCAGCTGGGGGGGGGCTCATCAGCCCCAGCATTTT. Its translation: CASSWGGAHQPQHF. The rearrangement joins TRBV5-1 to TRBJ1-5, with a weak D call TRBD1 (6 bases). Germline loops: CDR1 SGHRS, CDR2 YFSETQ. The germline V and J ends were trimmed by 3 bases and 5 bases, with 12 bases remaining between them. The CDR3 sequence is 14 residues long.

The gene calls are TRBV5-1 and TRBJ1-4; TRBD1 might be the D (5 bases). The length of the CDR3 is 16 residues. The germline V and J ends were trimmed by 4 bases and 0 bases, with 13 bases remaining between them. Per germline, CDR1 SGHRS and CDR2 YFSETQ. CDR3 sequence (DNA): TGCGCCAGCAGCCGCGGGGGTGCGGCAACTAATGAAAAACTGTTTTTT. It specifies CASSRGGAATNEKLFF.

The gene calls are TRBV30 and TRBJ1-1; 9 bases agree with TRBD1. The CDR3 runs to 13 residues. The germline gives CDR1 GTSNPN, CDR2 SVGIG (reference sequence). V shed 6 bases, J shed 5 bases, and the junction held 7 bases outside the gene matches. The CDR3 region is CACPGQGWTEAFF. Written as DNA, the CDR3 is TGTGCCTGTCCGGGACAGGGATGGACTGAAGCTTTCTTT.

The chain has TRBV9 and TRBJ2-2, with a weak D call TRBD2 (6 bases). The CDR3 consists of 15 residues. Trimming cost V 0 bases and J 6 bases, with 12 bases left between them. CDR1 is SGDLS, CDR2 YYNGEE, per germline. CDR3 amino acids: CASSVDWRAAGELFF. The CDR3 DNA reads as TGTGCCAGCAGCGTAGATTGGAGGGCCGCCGGGGAGCTGTTTTTT.

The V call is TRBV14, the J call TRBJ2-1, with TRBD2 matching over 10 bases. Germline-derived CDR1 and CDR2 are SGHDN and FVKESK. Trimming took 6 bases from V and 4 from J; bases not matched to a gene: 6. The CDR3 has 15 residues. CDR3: CASSRSGGNYNEQFF. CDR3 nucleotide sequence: TGTGCCAGCAGTCGTAGCGGGGGGAATTACAATGAGCAGTTCTTC.

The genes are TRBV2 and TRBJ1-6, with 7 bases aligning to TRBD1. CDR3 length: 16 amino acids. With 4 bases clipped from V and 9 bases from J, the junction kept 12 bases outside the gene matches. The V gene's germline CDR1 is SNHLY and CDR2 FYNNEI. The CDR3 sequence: CASSVGTAGDGSPLHF. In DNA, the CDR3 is TGTGCCAGCAGTGTGGGGACAGCAGGGGACGGTTCACCCCTCCACTTT.

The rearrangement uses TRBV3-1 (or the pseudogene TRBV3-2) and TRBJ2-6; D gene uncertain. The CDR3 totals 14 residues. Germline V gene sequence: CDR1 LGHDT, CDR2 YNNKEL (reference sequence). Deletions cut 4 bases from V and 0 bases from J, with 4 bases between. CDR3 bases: TGTGCCAGCAGCCTTAGCTCTGGGGCCAACGTCCTGACTTTC. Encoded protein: CASSLSSGANVLTF.

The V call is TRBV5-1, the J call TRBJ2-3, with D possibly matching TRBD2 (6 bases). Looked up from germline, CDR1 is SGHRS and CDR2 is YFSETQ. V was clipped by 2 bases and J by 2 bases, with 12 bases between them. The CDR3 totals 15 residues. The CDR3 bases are TGCGCCAGCAGCTTAGACGGGGGTTACACAGATACGCAGTATTTT. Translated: CASSLDGGYTDTQYF. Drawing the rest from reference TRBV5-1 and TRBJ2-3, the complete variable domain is KAGVTQTPRYLIKTRGQQVTLSCSPISGHRSVSWYQQTPGQGLQFLFEYFSETQRNKGNFPGRFSGRQFSNSRSEMNVSTLELGDSALYLCASSLDGGYTDTQYFGPGTRLTVL.

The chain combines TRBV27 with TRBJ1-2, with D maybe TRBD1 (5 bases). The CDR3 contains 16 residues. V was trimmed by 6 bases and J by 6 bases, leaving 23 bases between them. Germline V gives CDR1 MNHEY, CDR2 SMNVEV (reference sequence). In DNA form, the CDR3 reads TGTGCCAGCAGCCAACCGTCAGGGTCTGTTATCCATGGCTACACCTTC. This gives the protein CASSQPSGSVIHGYTF.

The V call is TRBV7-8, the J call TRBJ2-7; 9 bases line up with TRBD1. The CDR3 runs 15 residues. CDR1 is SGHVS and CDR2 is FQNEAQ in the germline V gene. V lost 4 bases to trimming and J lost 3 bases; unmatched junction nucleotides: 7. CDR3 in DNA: TGTGCCAGCAGCTCACAGGGGGCGCTTGACTACGAGCAGTACTTC. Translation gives CASSSQGALDYEQYF.